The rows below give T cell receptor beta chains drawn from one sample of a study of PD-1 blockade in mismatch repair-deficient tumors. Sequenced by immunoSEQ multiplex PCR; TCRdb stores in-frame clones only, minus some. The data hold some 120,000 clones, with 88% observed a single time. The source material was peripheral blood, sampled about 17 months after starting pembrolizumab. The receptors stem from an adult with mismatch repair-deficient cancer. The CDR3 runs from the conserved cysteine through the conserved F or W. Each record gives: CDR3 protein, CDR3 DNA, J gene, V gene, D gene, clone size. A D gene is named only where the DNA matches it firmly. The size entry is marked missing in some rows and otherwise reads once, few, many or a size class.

CSVRGQLAKNIQYF | TGCAGCGTGCGCGGACAGTTAGCCAAAAACATTCAGTACTTC | TRBJ2-4 | TRBV29-1 | . | .
CASSPSQGSSYEQYF | TGCGCCAGCAGCCCCTCGCAGGGAAGCTCCTACGAGCAGTACTTC | TRBJ2-7 | TRBV4-1 | . | .
CSVEGAGDSPTYEQYF | TGCAGCGTTGAAGGAGCCGGGGACAGTCCCACCTACGAGCAGTACTTC | TRBJ2-7 | TRBV29-1 | TRBD1 | once
CASSLSDDRVYSNQPQHF | TGTGCCAGCTCACTTTCAGACGACAGGGTCTATAGCAATCAGCCCCAGCATTTT | TRBJ1-5 | TRBV18 | TRBD1 | .
CASSYREGYEQYF | TGTGCCAGCAGTTACAGGGAGGGATACGAGCAGTACTTC | TRBJ2-7 | TRBV6-5 | TRBD2 | .
CASRVAGSSYEQYF | TGTGCCAGCCGAGTAGCGGGCAGCTCCTACGAGCAGTACTTC | TRBJ2-7 | TRBV11-2 | TRBD2 | .
CASSLGGEKKGLWHF | TGTGCCAGCAGCTTAGGAGGGGAGAAGAAGGGTCTATGGCACTTC | TRBJ2-7 | TRBV11-3 | . | .
CASSDLLNEKLFF | TGTGCCAGCAGTGATTTACTTAATGAAAAACTGTTTTTT | TRBJ1-4 | TRBV6-1 | . | .
CASGTWGSGGYTF | TGTGCCAGTGGGACATGGGGCTCGGGGGGCTACACCTTC | TRBJ1-2 | TRBV19 | . | .
CASSLVSGLHSYEQYF | TGTGCCAGCAGCTTAGTCTCAGGTTTGCACTCCTACGAGCAGTACTTC | TRBJ2-7 | TRBV11-3 | . | .
CASSQDRWAYEQYF | TGCGCCAGCAGCCAAGATCGGTGGGCCTACGAGCAGTACTTC | TRBJ2-7 | TRBV4-3 | . | .
CASSLETGDEMQYF | TGTGCCAGCAGCTTAGAGACAGGGGACGAGATGCAGTACTTC | TRBJ2-7 | TRBV7-9 | TRBD1 | .
CATSGVGGNRPYEQYF | TGTGCCACCAGCGGGGTGGGCGGGAACCGCCCCTACGAGCAGTACTTC | TRBJ2-7 | TRBV15 | . | once
CASSPTGTYEQYF | TGCGCCAGCAGCCCCACAGGAACCTACGAGCAGTACTTC | TRBJ2-7 | TRBV10-1 | . | few
CASSTFASNQPQHF | TGTGCCAGCAGCACCTTCGCTAGCAATCAGCCCCAGCATTTT | TRBJ1-5 | TRBV5-6 | . | .
CASSQDRGMNTEAFF | TGCGCCAGCAGCCAAGACAGGGGAATGAACACTGAAGCTTTCTTT | TRBJ1-1 | TRBV4-3 | . | .
CASSTGTGAQPQHF | TGTGCCAGCAGCACCGGGACAGGGGCCCAGCCCCAGCATTTT | TRBJ1-5 | TRBV5-6 | TRBD1 | .
CASSQVGTSGTYLGETQYF | TGCGCCAGCAGCCAAGTCGGGACTAGCGGCACCTACCTGGGTGAGACCCAGTACTTC | TRBJ2-5 | TRBV4-1 | TRBD2 | .
CASSDRDSYTDTQYF | TGTGCCAGCAGCGACCGGGACAGTTACACAGATACGCAGTATTTT | TRBJ2-3 | TRBV7-9 | TRBD1 | .
CASSHPGAAQETQYF | TGTGCCAGCAGCCACCCCGGGGCAGCCCAAGAGACCCAGTACTTC | TRBJ2-5 | TRBV6-6 | . | .
CASSPPGGNQPQHF | TGTGCCAGCAGTCCCCCGGGGGGAAATCAGCCCCAGCATTTT | TRBJ1-5 | TRBV6-6 | . | .
CASSQKPGLAGMNTGELFF | TGCGCCAGCAGCCAGAAACCGGGACTAGCGGGTATGAACACCGGGGAGCTGTTTTTT | TRBJ2-2 | TRBV4-1 | TRBD2 | .
CASSSGGGEKLFF | TGTGCCAGCAGTTCAGGCGGAGGGGAAAAACTGTTTTTT | TRBJ1-4 | TRBV28 | . | .